This T cell receptor (beta chain) stems from a study of blood T cell repertoires in COVID-19. Study background: Acute-phase and convalescent COVID-19 samples originated in the United States, Italy and Spain. In each case, the material was cDNA or gDNA derived from T cells, B-cell-depleted T cells, or PBMCs.

In the source study's methods: Reference gene primer amplification gave nucleated cell count estimates. Sequencing was performed with immunoSEQ multiplex PCR; in TCRdb, only in-frame clones are kept and a portion is missing. That table gives V, J and clone size, and the DNA gave D and trimming. The sample holds 300,000 or so clones, around 82% seen once. This receptor was taken from a woman aged 45-65 years with acute or convalescent COVID-19. Input material: peripheral blood.

The CDR3 coding sequence is TGTGCCAGCTCACCGGACAGTCCTTATGGCTACACCTTC. It encodes CASSPDSPYGYTF. The chain has TRBV18 and TRBJ1-2, with D maybe TRBD1 (6 bases). V gave up 3 bases and J gave up 5 bases, with 10 bases separating them. Germline V gene sequence: CDR1 KGHSH, CDR2 LQKENI. CDR3 length equals 13 residues.